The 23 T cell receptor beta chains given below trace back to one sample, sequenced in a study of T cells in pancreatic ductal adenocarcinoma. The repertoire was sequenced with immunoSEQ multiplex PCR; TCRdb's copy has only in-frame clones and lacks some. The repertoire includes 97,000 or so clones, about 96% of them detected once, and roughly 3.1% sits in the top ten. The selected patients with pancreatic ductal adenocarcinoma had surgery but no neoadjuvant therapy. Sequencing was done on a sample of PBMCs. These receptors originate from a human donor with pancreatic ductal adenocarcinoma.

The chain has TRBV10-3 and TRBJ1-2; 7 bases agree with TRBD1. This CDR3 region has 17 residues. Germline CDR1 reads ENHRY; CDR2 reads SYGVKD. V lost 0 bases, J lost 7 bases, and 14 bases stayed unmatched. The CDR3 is CAISESIRSHRGLGYTF. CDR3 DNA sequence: TGTGCCATCAGTGAGTCGATTAGGTCGCACAGGGGACTTGGCTACACCTTC.

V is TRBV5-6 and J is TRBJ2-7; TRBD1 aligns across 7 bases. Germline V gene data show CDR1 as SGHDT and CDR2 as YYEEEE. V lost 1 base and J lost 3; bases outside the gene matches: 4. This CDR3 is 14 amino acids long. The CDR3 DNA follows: TGTGCCAGCAGCTTGTGGCAGGGGGTCTACGAGCAGTACTTC. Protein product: CASSLWQGVYEQYF. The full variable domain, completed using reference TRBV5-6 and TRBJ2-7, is DAGVTQSPTHLIKTRGQQVTLRCSPKSGHDTVSWYQQALGQGPQFIFQYYEEEERQRGNFPDRFSGHQFPNYSSELNVNALLLGDSALYLCASSLWQGVYEQYFGPGTRLTVT.

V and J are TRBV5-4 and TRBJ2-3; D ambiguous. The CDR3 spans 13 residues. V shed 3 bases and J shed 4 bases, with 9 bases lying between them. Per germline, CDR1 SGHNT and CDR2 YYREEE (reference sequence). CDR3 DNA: TGTGCCAGCAGCTCCCAACACGCAGATACGCAGTATTTT. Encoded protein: CASSSQHADTQYF. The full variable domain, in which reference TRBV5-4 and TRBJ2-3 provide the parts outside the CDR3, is ETGVTQSPTHLIKTRGQQVTLRCSSQSGHNTVSWYQQALGQGPQFIFQYYREEENGRGNFPPRFSGLQFPNYSSELNVNALELDDSALYLCASSSQHADTQYFGPGTRLTVL.

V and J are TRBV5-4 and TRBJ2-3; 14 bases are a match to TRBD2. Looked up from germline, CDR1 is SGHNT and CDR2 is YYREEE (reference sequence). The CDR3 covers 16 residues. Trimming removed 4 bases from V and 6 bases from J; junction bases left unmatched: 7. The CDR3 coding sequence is TGTGCCAGCAGCCTCCTGACTAGCGGGAGGGGGGATACGCAGTATTTT. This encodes CASSLLTSGRGDTQYF.

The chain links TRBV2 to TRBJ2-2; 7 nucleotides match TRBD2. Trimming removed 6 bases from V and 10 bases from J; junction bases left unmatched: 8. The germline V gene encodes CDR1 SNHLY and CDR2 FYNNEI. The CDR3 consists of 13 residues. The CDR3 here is CASRAGLPEELFF. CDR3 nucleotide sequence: TGTGCCAGCAGAGCGGGACTACCGGAGGAGCTGTTTTTT.

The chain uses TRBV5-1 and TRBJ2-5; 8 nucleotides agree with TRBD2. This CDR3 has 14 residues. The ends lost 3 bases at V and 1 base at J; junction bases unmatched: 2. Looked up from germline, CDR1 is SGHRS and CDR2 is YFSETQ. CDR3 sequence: CASSYTSGQETQYF. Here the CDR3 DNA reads TGCGCCAGCAGCTACACTAGCGGCCAAGAGACCCAGTACTTC.

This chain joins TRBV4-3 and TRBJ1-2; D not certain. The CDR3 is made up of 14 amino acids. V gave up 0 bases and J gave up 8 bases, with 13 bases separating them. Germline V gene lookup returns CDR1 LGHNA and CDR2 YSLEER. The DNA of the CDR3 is TGCGCCAGCAGCCAAGACCCAGTCGTCTCGGGCTACACCTTC. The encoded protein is CASSQDPVVSGYTF.

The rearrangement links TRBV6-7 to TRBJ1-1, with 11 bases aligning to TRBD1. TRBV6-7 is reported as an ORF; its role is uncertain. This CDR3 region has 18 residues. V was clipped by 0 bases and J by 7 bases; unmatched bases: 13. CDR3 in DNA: TGTGCCAGCAGTTACTCGATTGGTCCCGGGACAGGGGGAATTGAAGCTTTCTTT. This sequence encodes CASSYSIGPGTGGIEAFF.

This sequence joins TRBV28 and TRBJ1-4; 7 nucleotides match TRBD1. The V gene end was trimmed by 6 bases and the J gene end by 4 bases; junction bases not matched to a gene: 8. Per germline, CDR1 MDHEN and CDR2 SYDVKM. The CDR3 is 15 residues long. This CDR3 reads CASRSGQADNEKLFF. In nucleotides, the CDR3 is TGTGCCAGCAGATCAGGACAGGCGGATAATGAAAAACTGTTTTTT. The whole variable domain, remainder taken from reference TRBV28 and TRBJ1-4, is DVKVTQSSRYLVKRTGEKVFLECVQDMDHENMFWYRQDPGLGLRLIYFSYDVKMKEKGDIPEGYSVSREKKERFSLILESASTNQTSMYLCASRSGQADNEKLFFGSGTQLSVL.

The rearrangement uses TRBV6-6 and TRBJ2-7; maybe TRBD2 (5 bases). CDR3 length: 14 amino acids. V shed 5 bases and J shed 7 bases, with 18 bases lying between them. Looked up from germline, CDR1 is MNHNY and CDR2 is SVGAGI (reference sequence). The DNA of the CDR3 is TGTGCCAGCAGTCCCGTTGGAATAACGGGGGAGCAGTACTTC. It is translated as CASSPVGITGEQYF.

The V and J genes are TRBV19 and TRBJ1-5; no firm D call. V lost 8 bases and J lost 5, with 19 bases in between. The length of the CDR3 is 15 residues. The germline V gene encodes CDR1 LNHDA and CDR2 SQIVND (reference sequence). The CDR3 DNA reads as TGTGCCAGTGTCCCAGCAGCCGGCGGGGATCAGCCCCAGCATTTT. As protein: CASVPAAGGDQPQHF. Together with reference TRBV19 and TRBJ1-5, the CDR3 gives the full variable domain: DGGITQSPKYLFRKEGQNVTLSCEQNLNHDAMYWYRQDPGQGLRLIYYSQIVNDFQKGDIAEGYSVSREKKESFPLTVTSAQKNPTAFYLCASVPAAGGDQPQHFGDGTRLSIL.

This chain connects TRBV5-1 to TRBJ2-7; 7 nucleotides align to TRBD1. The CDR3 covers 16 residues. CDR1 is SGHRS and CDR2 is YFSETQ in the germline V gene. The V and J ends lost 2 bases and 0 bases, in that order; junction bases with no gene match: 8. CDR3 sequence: CASSFSQGVPSYEQYF. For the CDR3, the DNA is TGCGCCAGCAGCTTCAGCCAGGGGGTTCCCTCCTACGAGCAGTACTTC.

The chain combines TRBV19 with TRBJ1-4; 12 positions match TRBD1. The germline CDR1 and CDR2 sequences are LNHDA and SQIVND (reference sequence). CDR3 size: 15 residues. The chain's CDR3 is CAGRGQGAGNEKLFF. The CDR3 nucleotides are TGTGCTGGGAGGGGACAGGGGGCCGGTAATGAAAAACTGTTTTTT.

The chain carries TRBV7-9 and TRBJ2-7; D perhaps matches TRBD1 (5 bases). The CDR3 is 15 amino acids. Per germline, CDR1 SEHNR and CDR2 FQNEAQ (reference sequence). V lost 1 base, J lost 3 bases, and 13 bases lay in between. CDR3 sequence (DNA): TGTGCCAGCAGCTTAGGGGGCCCAAGCGTCTACGAGCAGTACTTC. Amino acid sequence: CASSLGGPSVYEQYF. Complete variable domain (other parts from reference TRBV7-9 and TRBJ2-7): DTGVSQNPRHKITKRGQNVTFRCDPISEHNRLYWYRQTLGQGPEFLTYFQNEAQLEKSRLLSDRFSAERPKGSFSTLEIQRTEQGDSAMYLCASSLGGPSVYEQYFGPGTRLTVT.

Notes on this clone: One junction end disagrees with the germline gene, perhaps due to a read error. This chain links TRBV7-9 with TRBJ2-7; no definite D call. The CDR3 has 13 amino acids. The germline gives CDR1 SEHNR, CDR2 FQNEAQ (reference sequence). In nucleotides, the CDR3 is TGTGCCAGCAGTTATTCAGCAAACACGGAGCGGTACTTC. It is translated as CASSYSANTERYF.

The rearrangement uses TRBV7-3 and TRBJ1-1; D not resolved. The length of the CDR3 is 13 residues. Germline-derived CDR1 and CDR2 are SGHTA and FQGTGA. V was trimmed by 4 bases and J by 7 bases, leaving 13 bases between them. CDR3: CASSSTRLNEAFF. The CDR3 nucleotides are TGTGCCAGCAGCTCGACACGTTTAAATGAAGCTTTCTTT.

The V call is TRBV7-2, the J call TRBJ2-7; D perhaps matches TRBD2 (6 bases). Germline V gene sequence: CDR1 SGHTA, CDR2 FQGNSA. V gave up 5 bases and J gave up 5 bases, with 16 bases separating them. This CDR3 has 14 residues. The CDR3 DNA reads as TGTGCCAGCAGCCCCGGAGCTAGCGACCACGAGCAGTACTTC. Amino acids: CASSPGASDHEQYF.

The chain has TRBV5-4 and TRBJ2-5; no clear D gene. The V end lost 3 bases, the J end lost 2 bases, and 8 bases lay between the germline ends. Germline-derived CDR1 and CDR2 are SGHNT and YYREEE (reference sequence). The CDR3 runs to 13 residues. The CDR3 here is CASSSLRQETQYF. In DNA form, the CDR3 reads TGTGCCAGCAGCTCGCTCAGACAAGAGACCCAGTACTTC. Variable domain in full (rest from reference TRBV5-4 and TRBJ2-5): ETGVTQSPTHLIKTRGQQVTLRCSSQSGHNTVSWYQQALGQGPQFIFQYYREEENGRGNFPPRFSGLQFPNYSSELNVNALELDDSALYLCASSSLRQETQYFGPGTRLLVL.

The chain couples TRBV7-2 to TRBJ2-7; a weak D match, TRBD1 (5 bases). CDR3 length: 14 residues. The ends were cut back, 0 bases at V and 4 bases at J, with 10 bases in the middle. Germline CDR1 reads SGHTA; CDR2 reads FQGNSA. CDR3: CASSLAARAYEQYF. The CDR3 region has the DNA TGTGCCAGCAGCTTAGCGGCCAGGGCATACGAGCAGTACTTC.

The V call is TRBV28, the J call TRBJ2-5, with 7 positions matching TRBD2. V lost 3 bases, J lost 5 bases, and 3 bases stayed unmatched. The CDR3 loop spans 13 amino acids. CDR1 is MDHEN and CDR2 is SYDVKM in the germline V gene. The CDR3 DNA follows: TGTGCCAGCAGTTTGTCGGGAGGCGAGACCCAGTACTTC. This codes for CASSLSGGETQYF.

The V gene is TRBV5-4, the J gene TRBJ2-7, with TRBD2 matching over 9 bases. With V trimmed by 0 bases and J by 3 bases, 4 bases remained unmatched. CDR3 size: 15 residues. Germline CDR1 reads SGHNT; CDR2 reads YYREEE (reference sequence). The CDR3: CASSLGSGSVYEQYF. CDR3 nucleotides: TGTGCCAGCAGCTTGGGTAGCGGGAGCGTCTACGAGCAGTACTTC.

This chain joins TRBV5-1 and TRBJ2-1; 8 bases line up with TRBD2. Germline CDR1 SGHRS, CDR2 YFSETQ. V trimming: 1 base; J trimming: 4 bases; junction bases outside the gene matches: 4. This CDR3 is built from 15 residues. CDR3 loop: CASSLRASGYNEQFF. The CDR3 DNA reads TGCGCCAGCAGCTTGAGGGCTAGCGGGTACAATGAGCAGTTCTTC.

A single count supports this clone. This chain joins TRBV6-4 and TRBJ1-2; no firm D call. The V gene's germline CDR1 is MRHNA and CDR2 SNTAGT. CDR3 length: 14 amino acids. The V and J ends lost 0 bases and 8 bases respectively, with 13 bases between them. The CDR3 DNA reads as TGTGCCAGCAGTGACTCGCGAGGGTCTGGCGGCTACACCTTC. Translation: CASSDSRGSGGYTF.